The count of the clone carrying this T cell receptor beta chain is one. This sample is part of a study of tumor-infiltrating lymphocytes in primary liver carcinoma. The template, about 540 ng total RNA, yielded TCR beta cDNA made with a constant-region primer. Three nested multiplex PCR rounds, a slightly modified ARM-PCR, produced the libraries for TCR beta. The first two PCR rounds used TRBV1-TRBV30 primers with a Cbeta primer, approximately 10 cycles each. TCRdb processed the multiplex PCR reads anew with MiXCR; each CDR3 protein has one entry. Of approximately 340,000 distinct CDR3 sequences listed, around three fifths are singletons. The CDR3 totals 15 residues. Trimming took 7 bases from V and 4 from J; bases not matched to a gene: 13. Germline V lookup: CDR1 SGHAT, CDR2 FQNNGV. The authors took blood RNA from unsorted whole blood and also extracted germline DNA.

What was sequenced was peripheral blood. The V gene is TRBV11-2, the J gene TRBJ2-7; 7 bases are a match to TRBD1. The sequence was collected from a man in his forties with primary liver carcinoma and hepatitis B virus infection. CDR3 nucleotide sequence: TGTGCCAGCAACTCTCACCTGGGACAGATTTACGAGCAGTACTTC. Translation: CASNSHLGQIYEQYF. Using reference TRBV11-2 and TRBJ2-7 for the parts outside the CDR3, the full variable domain is EAGVAQSPRYKIIEKRQSVAFWCNPISGHATLYWYQQILGQGPKLLIQFQNNGVVDDSQLPKDRFSAERLKGVDSTLKIQPAKLEDSAVYLCASNSHLGQIYEQYFGPGTRLTVT.